A single T cell receptor (beta chain) is shown here with its context. Its target is unknown. PCR amplification relied on 60 Vbeta primers (plus 13 Jbeta primers). Sequencing used immunoSEQ multiplex PCR; TCRdb keeps in-frame clones, though not all of them. The table has about 200,000 clones, about two thirds seen once. The entry originates in a study of cytomegalovirus exposure and HLA in healthy donors. Study-wide results and limits: The study labeled fewer than 200 TCR beta chains cytomegalovirus-associated.

CDR3 length: 14 residues. The V end lost 8 bases, the J end lost 2 bases, and 13 bases lay between the germline ends. Germline CDR1 ENHRY, CDR2 SYGVKD. The clonotype originates from a man aged 40-50 years in good health and CMV-seropositive. Material for sequencing was PBMCs. V is TRBV10-3 and J is TRBJ1-5; the D gene is possibly TRBD1 (5 bases). The CDR3 DNA sequence: TGTGCCATCGCCCCGGGGGGGGGCAATCAGCCCCAGCATTTT. This codes for CAIAPGGGNQPQHF.